The 2 T cell receptor beta chains presented below share a single source sample, sequenced in a study of blood T cell repertoires in COVID-19. Clones were read by immunoSEQ multiplex PCR, and TCRdb kept only the in-frame ones, dropping some. The profile shows some 250,000 clones, approximately 85% of them singletons. The sample comprised PBMCs or T cells enriched from blood (not recorded which). These receptors originate from a woman in her forties or fifties who had recovered from COVID-19.

The chain couples TRBV21-1 to TRBJ1-2; the table's D call TRBD1 went unverified against the DNA. TRBV21-1 is described as a pseudogene. CDR3 length: 19 amino acids. CDR3 DNA sequence: TGTGCCAGCAGCAAAGTTCGGATGGGGCTATCCTCTTGCGGCTATGGCTACACCTTC. Translating gives CASSKVRMGLSSCGYGYTF.

The J gene is TRBJ1-2, the V gene TRBV5-1, with unresolved D. The CDR3 sequence is 17 residues long. Trimming took 0 bases from V and 3 from J, leaving 18 bases between them. Germline V gene lookup returns CDR1 SGHRS and CDR2 YFSETQ. This CDR3 is CASSLAKGEADYYGYTF. Here the CDR3 DNA reads TGCGCCAGCAGCTTGGCCAAGGGTGAGGCGGACTACTATGGCTACACCTTC.